This T cell receptor beta chain was identified in a study of CD8+CD57+ T cells in acquired aplastic anemia. V lost 2 bases and J lost 9, with 11 bases in between. There are 13 residues in the CDR3. Germline values: CDR1 GTSNPN, CDR2 SVGIG (reference sequence). Genomic DNA provided the template from which TCR beta VDJ and CDR3 profiles were obtained. TCRdb itself ran the reads through MiXCR, one entry per CDR3 protein. Of about 180,000 distinct CDR3 sequences in the sample, about 44% were seen once. Whole-study findings and limits: Patients and controls had in common twenty-nine CD8+ CDR3 sequences.

This clonotype was seen repeatedly, ten times or more. Its antigen is as yet unknown. Previously, flow cytometry had revealed CD8+CD57+ cell expansion in the patients chosen for sequencing. The patients all had a severe acquired aplastic anemia diagnosis. There was no therapy given to any patient before the blood sampling took place. The rearrangement links TRBV30 to TRBJ1-6; tentatively, D is TRBD1 (6 bases). This sequence was found in a human donor with aplastic anemia. The sequenced material came from sorted CD4+, CD8+, or CD8+CD57+ T cells (not recorded which) from PBMCs. The CDR3 DNA sequence: TGTGCCTGGAGTCCCCAGGGGACTTCACCCCTCCACTTT. This codes for CAWSPQGTSPLHF.